The TCR beta chain described here comes from a study of Ad26.COV2.S vaccination and SARS-CoV-2 variants. Study background: Donor joined the COV1001 Ad26.COV2.S trial arm.

Trimming removed 1 base from V and 1 base from J; junction bases left unmatched: 22. Germline V gene sequence: CDR1 SGHTA, CDR2 FQGTGA. The CDR3 consists of 22 residues. A remark on this clone: Its specificity is not known.

Study outcomes and limitations: It was found that vaccine and placebo recipients had similar non-spike TCR breadth.

Documented treatment: 15 to 20 received Ad26.COV2.S at low or high dose, single or two shots; 5 received placebo; per-sample allocation not given. At day 63 after the first vaccine or placebo injection, samples were drawn. Aged 18-55 years, donor was enrolled in Boston in 2020. TCRdb's copy holds only in-frame clones and misses some; the assay was immunoSEQ multiplex PCR. The sample includes some 400,000 clones, around nine tenths seen only once; the top ten take approximately 1.9%. Sequences were derived from peripheral blood, sampled in a trial of Ad26.COV2.S vaccine versus placebo. The TCR comes from a person between 18 and 65 years old who received the Ad26.COV2.S COVID-19 vaccine or a placebo. The chain couples TRBV7-3 to TRBJ2-7, with 10 bases lining up with TRBD2. CDR3 sequence (DNA): TGTGCCAGCAGCTTAAGAGCCCTAGCGGGAGTACCCCAATTCGCAATTTCCTACGAGCAGTACTTC. This sequence encodes CASSLRALAGVPQFAISYEQYF.